The entry below describes one TCR beta chain. Its binding antigen is unknown. Per-base qualities were not stored, and no clone one base away is much larger. This record belongs to a study of blood T cell repertoires in COVID-19 (TCRdb year 2020). Turning to the overall study: Recovered participants in ImmuneRACE Cohort 3 were defined as having two consecutive negative NP/OP PCR tests, clearance from a healthcare professional, or resolution of symptoms. Samples from collaborators originated in the United States, Italy and Spain and spanned both the acute and convalescent phases of COVID-19. The prospective study material was composed of cDNA or gDNA derived from T cells, B-cell-depleted T cells, or PBMCs. Subjects who had been exposed to COVID-19, were actively infected with it, or had recovered from it provided the deeply sampled blood TCRbeta repertoires that made up the dataset. The repertoires were released in a freely available public database intended as a resource for research on the immune response to SARS-CoV-2. The samples were drawn from two sources: the first 160 participants of the ongoing ImmuneRACE study, and over 1,000 subjects contributed by 6 global collaborators. Sample metadata almost always included a de-identified subject ID, COVID-19 status, age in years and sex. Where available, HLA class I and class II types were obtained from metadata supplied by the sample provider rather than from assay-based typing.

The paper as a whole reports these results and caveats: Clinical and demographic metadata were provided uncurated, with the amount varying by source and participant.

TCRbeta CDR3 regions were amplified from genomic DNA by means of the immunoSEQ Assay, a bias-controlled multiplex PCR. On the study's bioinformatics: Within the assay, amplification of reference gene primers was used to estimate how many nucleated cells each sample contained. To quantify the absolute abundance of each unique TCRbeta CDR3 rearrangement, sequence reads were collapsed and filtered. Productive Simpson clonality was computed per sample as the square root of Simpson's diversity index over productive rearrangements. Not all clones reach the TCRdb copy of this immuneACCESS table, which keeps in-frame sequences only. Checked studies attribute under half of the gap to unresolved V genes and leave the rest unexplained. V and J calls and clone size are those listed in that table; D and trimming were worked out from the DNA. The sample table contains 330,000 or so clones; only one count was recorded for more than 75% of them. The ten top clones hold about 1.9% of the sample.

V loses 2 bases of germline sequence and J loses 6 bases, and the interval between the two ends is 14 bases. Via the germline V gene, CDR1 is MNHNS and CDR2 SASEGT. From its cysteine to its phenylalanine, the CDR3 spans 16 amino acids. The retained sequence is limited to the CDR3, 48 bases, with the frame set at the first base. Enrolling through a virtual design, the prospective study's participants ranged in age from roughly 18 to 89 years and lived across 20 to 30 United States geographic areas. To assign participants to cohorts, the prospective study relied on clinical history that participants themselves reported in a screening survey and a study questionnaire. Mobile phlebotomists in the prospective study collected whole blood, serum and a nasopharyngeal or oropharyngeal swab from every participant. Participants in the prospective study had the option to provide additional blood draws and questionnaires over a 2-month period. Blood samples from the prospective study were shipped frozen or at room temperature prior to DNA extraction.

The sequence was collected from a man aged 35-49 years in a cohort exposed to, infected with or recovered from COVID-19 (not recorded which). The receptor chain draws on TRBV6-1 and TRBJ1-6; confidence is insufficient to name the D gene. The sequenced sample was PBMCs or T cells enriched from blood (not recorded which). The nucleotide sequence is given as TGTGCCAGCAGTGAACCTACAGCTACCCCTAATTCACCCCTCCACTTT. Its translation is CASSEPTATPNSPLHF.